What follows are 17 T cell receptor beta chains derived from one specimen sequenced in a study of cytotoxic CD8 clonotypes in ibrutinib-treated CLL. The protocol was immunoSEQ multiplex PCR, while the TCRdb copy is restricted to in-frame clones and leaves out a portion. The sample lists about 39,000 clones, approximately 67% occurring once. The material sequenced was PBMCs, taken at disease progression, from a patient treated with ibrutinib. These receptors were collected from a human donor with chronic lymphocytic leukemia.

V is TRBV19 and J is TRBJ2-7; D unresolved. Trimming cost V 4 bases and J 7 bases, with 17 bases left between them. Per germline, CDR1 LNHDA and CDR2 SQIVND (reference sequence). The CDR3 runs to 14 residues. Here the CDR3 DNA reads TGTGCCAGTAGTACATCTACTGGTGGGCCTGAGCAGTACTTC. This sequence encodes CASSTSTGGPEQYF. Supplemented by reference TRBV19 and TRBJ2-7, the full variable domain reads DGGITQSPKYLFRKEGQNVTLSCEQNLNHDAMYWYRQDPGQGLRLIYYSQIVNDFQKGDIAEGYSVSREKKESFPLTVTSAQKNPTAFYLCASSTSTGGPEQYFGPGTRLTVT.

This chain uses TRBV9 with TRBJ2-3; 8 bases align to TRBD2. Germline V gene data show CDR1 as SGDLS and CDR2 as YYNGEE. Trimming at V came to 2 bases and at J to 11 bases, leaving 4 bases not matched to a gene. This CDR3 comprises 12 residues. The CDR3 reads CASSVSGNKQYF. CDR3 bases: TGTGCCAGCAGCGTTAGCGGGAATAAGCAGTATTTT.

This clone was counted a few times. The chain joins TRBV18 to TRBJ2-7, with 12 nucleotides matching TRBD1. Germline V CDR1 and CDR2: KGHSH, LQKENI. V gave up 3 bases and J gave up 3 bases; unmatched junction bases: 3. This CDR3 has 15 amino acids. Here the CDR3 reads CASSPGTGGIYEQYF. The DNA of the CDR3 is TGTGCCAGCTCACCGGGGACAGGGGGCATCTACGAGCAGTACTTC.

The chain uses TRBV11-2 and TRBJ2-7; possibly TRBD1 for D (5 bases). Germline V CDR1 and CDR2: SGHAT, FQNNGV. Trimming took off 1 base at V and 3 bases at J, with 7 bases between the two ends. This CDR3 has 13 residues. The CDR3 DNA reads TGTGCCAGCAGCTTAGTTCAGGGCTACGAGCAGTACTTC. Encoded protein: CASSLVQGYEQYF.

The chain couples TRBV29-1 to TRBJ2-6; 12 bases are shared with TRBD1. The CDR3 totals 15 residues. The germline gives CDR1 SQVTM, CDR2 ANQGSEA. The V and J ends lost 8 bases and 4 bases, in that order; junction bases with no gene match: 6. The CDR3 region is CSIRDRGPGANVLTF. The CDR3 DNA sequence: TGCAGCATCCGGGACAGGGGGCCCGGGGCCAACGTCCTGACTTTC.

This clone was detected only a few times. The CDR3 spells CASSLQGAYEQYF. In DNA, the CDR3 is TGTGCCAGCAGTTTGCAGGGGGCCTACGAGCAGTACTTC. This rearrangement joins TRBV27 to TRBJ2-7; 7 bases are a match to TRBD1. There are 13 residues in the CDR3. Germline CDR1 MNHEY, CDR2 SMNVEV (reference sequence). J was trimmed by 2 bases and V by 3 bases; bases with no gene match: 1.

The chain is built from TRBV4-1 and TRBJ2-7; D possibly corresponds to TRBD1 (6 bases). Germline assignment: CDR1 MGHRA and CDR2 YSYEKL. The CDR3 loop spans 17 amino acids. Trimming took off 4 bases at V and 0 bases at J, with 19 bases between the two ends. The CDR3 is CASSLLMGTMSSYEQYF. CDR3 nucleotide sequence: TGCGCCAGCAGCCTCCTTATGGGGACAATGAGCTCCTACGAGCAGTACTTC.

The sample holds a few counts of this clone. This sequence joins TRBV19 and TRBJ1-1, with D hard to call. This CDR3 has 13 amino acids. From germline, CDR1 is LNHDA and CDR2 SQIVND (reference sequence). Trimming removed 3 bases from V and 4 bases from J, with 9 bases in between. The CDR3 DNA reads TGTGCCAGTAGTATGGGCGGCAGCACTGAAGCTTTCTTT. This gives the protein CASSMGGSTEAFF.

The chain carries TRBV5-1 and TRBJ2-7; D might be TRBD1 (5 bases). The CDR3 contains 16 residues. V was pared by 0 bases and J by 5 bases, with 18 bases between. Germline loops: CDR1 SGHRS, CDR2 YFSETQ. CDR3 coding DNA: TGCGCCAGCAGCTTGGGGGTCGGACAACCAAAAGACGAGCAGTACTTC. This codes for CASSLGVGQPKDEQYF.

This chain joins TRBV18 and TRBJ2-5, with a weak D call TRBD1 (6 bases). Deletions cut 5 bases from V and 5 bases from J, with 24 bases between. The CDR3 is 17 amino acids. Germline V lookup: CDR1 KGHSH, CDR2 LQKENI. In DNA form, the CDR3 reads TGTGCCAGCTCAGGCGGAAGAGGGGACACCCTGGGGGAGACCCAGTACTTC. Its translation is CASSGGRGDTLGETQYF.

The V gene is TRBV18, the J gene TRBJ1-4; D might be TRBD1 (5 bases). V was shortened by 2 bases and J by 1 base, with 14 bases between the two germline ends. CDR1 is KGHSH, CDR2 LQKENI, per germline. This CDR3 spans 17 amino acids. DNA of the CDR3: TGTGCCAGCTCACCAGGGGCCGGGATGGAAACTAATGAAAAACTGTTTTTT. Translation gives CASSPGAGMETNEKLFF.

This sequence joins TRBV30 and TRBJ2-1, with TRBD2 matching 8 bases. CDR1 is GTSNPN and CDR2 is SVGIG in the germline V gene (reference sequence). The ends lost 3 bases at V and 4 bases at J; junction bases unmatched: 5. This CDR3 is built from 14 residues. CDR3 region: CAWRVAGTYNEQFF. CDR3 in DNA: TGTGCCTGGAGGGTAGCGGGAACTTACAATGAGCAGTTCTTC.

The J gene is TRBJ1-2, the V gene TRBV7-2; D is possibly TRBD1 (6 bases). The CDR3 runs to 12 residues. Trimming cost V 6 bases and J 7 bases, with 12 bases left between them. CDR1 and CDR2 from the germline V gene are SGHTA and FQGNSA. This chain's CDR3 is CASRLTGIGYTF. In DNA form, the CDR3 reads TGTGCCAGCAGGTTAACAGGGATTGGCTACACCTTC. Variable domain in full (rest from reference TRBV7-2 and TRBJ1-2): GAGVSQSPSNKVTEKGKDVELRCDPISGHTALYWYRQSLGQGLEFLIYFQGNSAPDKSGLPSDRFSAERTGGSVSTLTIQRTQQEDSAVYLCASRLTGIGYTFGSGTRLTVV.

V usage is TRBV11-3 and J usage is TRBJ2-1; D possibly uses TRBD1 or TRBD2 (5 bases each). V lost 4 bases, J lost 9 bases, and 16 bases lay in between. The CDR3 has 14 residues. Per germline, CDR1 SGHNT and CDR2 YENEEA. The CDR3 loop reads CASSSGSEGSEQFF. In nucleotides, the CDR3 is TGTGCCAGCAGCTCTGGATCCGAGGGGAGTGAGCAGTTCTTC.

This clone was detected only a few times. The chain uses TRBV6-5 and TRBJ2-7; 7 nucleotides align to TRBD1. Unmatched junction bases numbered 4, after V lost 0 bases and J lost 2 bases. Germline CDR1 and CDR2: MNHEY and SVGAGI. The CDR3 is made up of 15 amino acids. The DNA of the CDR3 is TGTGCCAGCAGTTACTCGGAAGACAGGGCCTACGAGCAGTACTTC. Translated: CASSYSEDRAYEQYF.

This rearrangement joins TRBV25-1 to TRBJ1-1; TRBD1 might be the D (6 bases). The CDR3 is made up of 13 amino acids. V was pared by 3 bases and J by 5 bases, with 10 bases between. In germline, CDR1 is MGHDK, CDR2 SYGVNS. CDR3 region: CASSETGGTEAFF. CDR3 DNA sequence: TGTGCCAGCAGTGAGACAGGAGGGACTGAAGCTTTCTTT.

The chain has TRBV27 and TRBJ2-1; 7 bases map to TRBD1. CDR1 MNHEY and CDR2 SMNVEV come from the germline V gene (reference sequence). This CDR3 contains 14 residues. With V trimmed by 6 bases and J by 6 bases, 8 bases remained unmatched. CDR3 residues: CASREPGTANEQFF. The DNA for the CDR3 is TGTGCCAGCAGGGAACCGGGGACAGCCAATGAGCAGTTCTTC.